Sequencing of this T cell receptor (beta chain) was carried out in a study of T cells in Graves' hyperthyroidism and ophthalmopathy. For the study at large: Peripheral blood was drawn at first diagnosis, prior to all treatment. General observations from the study: Expanded thyroid clonotypes (above 0.001) were mostly also found in blood.

This clonotype was observed a handful of times. Its antigen remains unknown. The V and J ends lost 1 base and 9 bases respectively, with 7 bases between them. CDR3 length equals 12 residues. Per germline, CDR1 SGHAT and CDR2 FQNNGV. Graves' hyperthyroidism is called stable when ophthalmopathy does not progress within 18 months. Participants, patients aged 18 to 65, had newly diagnosed hyperthyroidism with a duration under 2 months. Amplified TCR beta CDR3 regions derived from RNA transcripts. First-round RT-PCR with HTBI primers amplified the TCR CDR3 region. TCRdb reprocessed the multiplex PCR reads via MiXCR and lists one record per CDR3 protein. The sample comprises around 690,000 distinct CDR3 sequences, about 18% of which are singletons, and about 14% rests with the top ten.

The sequencing input was blood. The source of this sequence is a man aged 45-65 years with Graves' hyperthyroidism. The chain recombines TRBV11-2 with TRBJ2-4; D unclear. The CDR3 spells CASSLVGAIQYF. CDR3 nucleotide sequence: TGTGCCAGCAGCTTAGTTGGCGCCATTCAGTACTTC.